A single TCR beta chain is shown here with its context. The antigen remains undetermined. Sequencing was performed with immunoSEQ multiplex PCR; in TCRdb, only in-frame clones are kept and a portion is missing. This sample yields tens of thousands of clones, of which 60% to 75% are seen a single time; approximately 3% belongs to the top ten. The sample comes from a study of PD-1 blockade in classical Hodgkin lymphoma. Study results and limitations: Healthy donors reportedly exceeded newly diagnosed patients in baseline TCR diversity. Before treatment, complete responders showed about the same diversity as newly diagnosed patients.

Sample time point: cycle 4 day 1 (C4D1), after more than five weeks of nivolumab. Relapses following autologous stem cell transplantation were seen in all patients, with brentuximab vedotin exposure varying. Trimming cost V 0 bases and J 4 bases; bases outside gene matches: 22. This CDR3 is built from 21 residues. CDR1 is LNHNV, CDR2 YYDKDF, per germline (reference sequence). This specimen was peripheral blood mononuclear cells (PBMCs), taken before the fourth cycle of nivolumab. The source is a human donor with classical Hodgkin lymphoma. This rearrangement joins TRBV15 to TRBJ1-2, with 8 bases aligning to TRBD1. The CDR3 loop is CATSRDYVAGQVNQRFYGYTF. CDR3 coding DNA: TGTGCCACCAGCAGAGATTATGTAGCGGGACAGGTGAACCAGCGATTCTATGGCTACACCTTC.